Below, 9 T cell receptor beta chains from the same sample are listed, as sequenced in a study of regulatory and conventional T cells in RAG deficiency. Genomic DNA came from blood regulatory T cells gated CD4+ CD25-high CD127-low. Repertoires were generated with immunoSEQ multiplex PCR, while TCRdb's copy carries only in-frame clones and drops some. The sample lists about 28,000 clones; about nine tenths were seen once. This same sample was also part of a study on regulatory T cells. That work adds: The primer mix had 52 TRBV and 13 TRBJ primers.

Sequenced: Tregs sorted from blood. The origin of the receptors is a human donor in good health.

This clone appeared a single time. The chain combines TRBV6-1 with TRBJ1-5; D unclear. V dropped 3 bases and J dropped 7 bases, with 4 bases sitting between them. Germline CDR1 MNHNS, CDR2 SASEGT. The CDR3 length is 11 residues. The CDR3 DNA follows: TGTGCCAGCAGTGAGGGACAGCCCCAGCATTTT. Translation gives CASSEGQPQHF.

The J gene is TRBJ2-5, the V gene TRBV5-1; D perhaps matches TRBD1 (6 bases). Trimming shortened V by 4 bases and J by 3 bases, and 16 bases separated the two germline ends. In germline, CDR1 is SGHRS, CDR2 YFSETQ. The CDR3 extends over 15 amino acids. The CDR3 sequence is CASSSRDTVKETQYF. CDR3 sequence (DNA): TGCGCCAGCAGCAGCCGGGACACGGTAAAAGAGACCCAGTACTTC. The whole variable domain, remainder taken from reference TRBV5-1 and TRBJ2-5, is KAGVTQTPRYLIKTRGQQVTLSCSPISGHRSVSWYQQTPGQGLQFLFEYFSETQRNKGNFPGRFSGRQFSNSRSEMNVSTLELGDSALYLCASSSRDTVKETQYFGPGTRLLVL.

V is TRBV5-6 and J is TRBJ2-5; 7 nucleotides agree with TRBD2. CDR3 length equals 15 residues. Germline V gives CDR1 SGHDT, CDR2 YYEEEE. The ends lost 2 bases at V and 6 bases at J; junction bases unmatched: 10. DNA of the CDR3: TGTGCCAGCAGCTTAGGCCGGGGGGTTGAGAAGACCCAGTACTTC. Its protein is CASSLGRGVEKTQYF. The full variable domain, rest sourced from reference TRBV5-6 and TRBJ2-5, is DAGVTQSPTHLIKTRGQQVTLRCSPKSGHDTVSWYQQALGQGPQFIFQYYEEEERQRGNFPDRFSGHQFPNYSSELNVNALLLGDSALYLCASSLGRGVEKTQYFGPGTRLLVL.

The CDR3 bases are TGTGCCAGCAGTGAAGGGCCCCTAGGAGGCTATGGCTACACCTTC. Translated: CASSEGPLGGYGYTF. This chain uses TRBV6-1 with TRBJ1-2, with unresolved D. This CDR3 contains 15 residues. Germline CDR1 is MNHNS and CDR2 is SASEGT. Trimming shortened V by 1 base and J by 4 bases, and 13 bases separated the two germline ends.

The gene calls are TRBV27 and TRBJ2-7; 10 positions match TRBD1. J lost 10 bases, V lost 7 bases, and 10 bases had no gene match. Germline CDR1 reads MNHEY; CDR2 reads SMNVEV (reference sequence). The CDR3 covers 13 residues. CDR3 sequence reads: CASTTGTGEDQYF. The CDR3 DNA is TGTGCCAGCACCACTGGGACAGGGGAAGACCAGTACTTC.

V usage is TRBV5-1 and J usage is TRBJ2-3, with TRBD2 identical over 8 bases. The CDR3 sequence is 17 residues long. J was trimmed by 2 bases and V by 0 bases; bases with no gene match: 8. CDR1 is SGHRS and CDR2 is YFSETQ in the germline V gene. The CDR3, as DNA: TGCGCCAGCAGCTTGGCCCCGGGCGGGGGGTTCACAGATACGCAGTATTTT. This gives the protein CASSLAPGGGFTDTQYF.

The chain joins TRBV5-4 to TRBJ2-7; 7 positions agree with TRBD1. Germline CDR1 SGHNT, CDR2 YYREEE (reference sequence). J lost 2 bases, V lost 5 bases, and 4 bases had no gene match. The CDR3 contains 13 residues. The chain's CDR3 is CASSSGTAYEQYF. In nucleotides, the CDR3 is TGTGCCAGCAGTTCCGGGACAGCCTACGAGCAGTACTTC.

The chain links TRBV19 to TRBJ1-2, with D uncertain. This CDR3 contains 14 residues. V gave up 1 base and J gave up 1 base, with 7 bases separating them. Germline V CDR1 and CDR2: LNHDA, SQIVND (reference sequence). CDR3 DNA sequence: TGTGCCAGTAGTATAGGGGTGTTTAACTATGGCTACACCTTC. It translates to CASSIGVFNYGYTF.

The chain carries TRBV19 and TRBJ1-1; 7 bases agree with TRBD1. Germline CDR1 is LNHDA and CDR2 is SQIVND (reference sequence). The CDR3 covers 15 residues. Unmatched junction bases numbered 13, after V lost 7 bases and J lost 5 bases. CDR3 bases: TGTGCCAGTAACCCCCATGGGGCAGGGGGGACTGAAGCTTTCTTT. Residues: CASNPHGAGGTEAFF.